The present entry profiles one T cell receptor beta chain with its context. The entry originates in a study of PD-L1 blockade in urothelial cancer. Overall study context: In the mid-2010s, patients got going on atezolizumab, taking 1,200 mg intravenously every 3 weeks. Blood was analyzed 3 weeks (second dose) and 6 weeks after treatment start. Blood samples had a median of around 150,000 T cells.

CDR1 SGHKS and CDR2 YYEKEE come from the germline V gene (reference sequence). Trimming took 0 bases from V and 2 from J, leaving 12 bases between them. This CDR3 region has 15 residues. Data came from immunoSEQ multiplex PCR; TCRdb stores just in-frame clones and leaves some out. The table shows about 70,000 clones, with under 90% occurring only once. It was locally advanced or metastatic urothelial carcinoma that patients had. The sample was PBMCs, taken around atezolizumab (anti-PD-L1) treatment. The chain recombines TRBV5-5 with TRBJ2-7; a possible D gene is TRBD1 (5 bases). The receptor was isolated from a man between 65 and 80 years old with urothelial cancer. The CDR3 protein is CASSLAHDSTYEQYF. For the CDR3, the DNA is TGTGCCAGCAGCTTGGCCCATGACAGTACCTACGAGCAGTACTTC.